Each of the 12 T cell receptor beta chains below was sequenced from the same sample in a study of cytomegalovirus exposure and HLA in healthy donors. It was with 60 Vbeta and 13 Jbeta primers that the PCR ran. Profiled with immunoSEQ multiplex PCR; TCRdb holds only in-frame clones, not every one. The sample records about 170,000 clones, 82% being singletons. The sequencing sample was made of PBMCs. These receptor sequences come from a male donor in good health and CMV-seronegative.

J is TRBJ1-1 and V is TRBV29-1, with 7 bases matching TRBD1. The CDR3 covers 12 residues. Germline V gives CDR1 SQVTM, CDR2 ANQGSEA. After removal of 6 bases from V and 9 bases from J, the junction contained 10 bases not matched to a gene. CDR3 amino acids: CSVRQGGGKAFF. As DNA, the CDR3 is TGCAGCGTAAGACAGGGCGGGGGGAAAGCTTTCTTT.

The chain is built from TRBV9 and TRBJ2-7, with D possibly TRBD2 on 6 matching bases. The CDR3 runs to 12 residues. Germline values: CDR1 SGDLS, CDR2 YYNGEE. Between the trimmed V and J ends, which lost 3 bases and 5 bases, there was a span of 9 bases. The CDR3: CASSAGGDEQYF. CDR3 nucleotides: TGTGCCAGCAGCGCCGGAGGGGACGAGCAGTACTTC. Variable domain in full (rest from reference TRBV9 and TRBJ2-7): DSGVTQTPKHLITATGQRVTLRCSPRSGDLSVYWYQQSLDQGLQFLIQYYNGEERAKGNILERFSAQQFPDLHSELNLSSLELGDSALYFCASSAGGDEQYFGPGTRLTVT.

Regarding this clone: Other DNA sequences of this sample code for an identical CDR3. V is TRBV5-1 and J is TRBJ1-5; 10 bases agree with TRBD1. The CDR3 consists of 14 residues. With V trimmed by 4 bases and J by 4 bases, 2 bases remained unmatched. CDR1 SGHRS and CDR2 YFSETQ come from the germline V gene. CDR3 loop: CASSPGQGNQPQHF. CDR3 bases: TGCGCCAGCAGCCCGGGACAGGGGAATCAGCCCCAGCATTTT. The full variable domain, completed using reference TRBV5-1 and TRBJ1-5, is KAGVTQTPRYLIKTRGQQVTLSCSPISGHRSVSWYQQTPGQGLQFLFEYFSETQRNKGNFPGRFSGRQFSNSRSEMNVSTLELGDSALYLCASSPGQGNQPQHFGDGTRLSIL.

This chain connects TRBV6-1 to TRBJ1-5; no reliable D call. The germline gives CDR1 MNHNS, CDR2 SASEGT. Trimming left V 1 base short and J 7 bases short, with 11 bases between. The CDR3 has 14 residues. The CDR3: CASSEGAGGQPQHF. Here the CDR3 DNA reads TGTGCCAGCAGTGAAGGGGCAGGAGGGCAGCCCCAGCATTTT.

The chain uses TRBV7-9 and TRBJ2-5; 7 bases align to TRBD1. Germline-derived CDR1 and CDR2 are SEHNR and FQNEAQ (reference sequence). Trimming removed 5 bases from V and 5 bases from J; junction bases left unmatched: 11. The CDR3 loop spans 15 amino acids. CDR3 in amino acids: CASSGTGVDRETQYF. The CDR3 bases are TGTGCCAGCAGCGGAACAGGGGTTGATAGGGAGACCCAGTACTTC.

The chain couples TRBV7-2 to TRBJ2-2, with unresolved D. V lost 4 bases and J lost 3, with 3 bases in between. Per the germline V gene, CDR1 is SGHTA and CDR2 is FQGNSA. The CDR3 is made up of 12 amino acids. The CDR3 nucleotides read TGTGCCAGCAGCTCTTACACCGGGGAGCTGTTTTTT. Its translation is CASSSYTGELFF. The full variable domain, with the rest looked up from reference TRBV7-2 and TRBJ2-2, is GAGVSQSPSNKVTEKGKDVELRCDPISGHTALYWYRQSLGQGLEFLIYFQGNSAPDKSGLPSDRFSAERTGGSVSTLTIQRTQQEDSAVYLCASSSYTGELFFGEGSRLTVL.

The V and J genes are TRBV7-8 and TRBJ1-4; 7 positions agree with TRBD1. In germline, CDR1 is SGHVS, CDR2 FQNEAQ. The length of the CDR3 is 15 residues. The V gene end was trimmed by 5 bases and the J gene end by 1 base; junction bases not matched to a gene: 4. The CDR3 nucleotides read TGTGCCAGCAGCAGGCGACAGGGAACTAATGAAAAACTGTTTTTT. Protein sequence: CASSRRQGTNEKLFF.

This chain uses TRBV28 with TRBJ1-1; 7 bases are shared with TRBD1. Germline CDR1 MDHEN, CDR2 SYDVKM. The CDR3 runs 15 residues. J gave up 0 bases and V 7 bases, and 8 bases lay outside the gene matches. This CDR3 is CASIPGQYMNTEAFF. The DNA of the CDR3 is TGTGCCAGCATCCCGGGACAGTACATGAACACTGAAGCTTTCTTT.

The chain joins TRBV30 to TRBJ2-3, with TRBD2 identical over 11 bases. The length of the CDR3 is 16 residues. The trim removed 1 base at V and 1 base at J, leaving 4 bases unmatched. Germline CDR1 reads GTSNPN; CDR2 reads SVGIG (reference sequence). CDR3 amino acids: CAWSDSGGAGTDTQYF. Written as DNA, the CDR3 is TGTGCCTGGAGTGATAGCGGGGGGGCTGGCACAGATACGCAGTATTTT.

CDR3 in amino acids: CASSEREGSYNEQFF. The CDR3 nucleotides read TGTGCCAGCAGCGAGCGGGAGGGCTCCTACAATGAGCAGTTCTTC. V and J are TRBV7-7 and TRBJ2-1, with TRBD2 identical over 10 bases. Looked up from germline, CDR1 is SSHAT and CDR2 is FNYEAQ (reference sequence). V shed 5 bases and J 0 bases; nucleotides not matched to a gene: 1. The CDR3 has 15 residues.

This clone was observed a few times. The genes are TRBV5-1 and TRBJ1-2; TRBD1 matches at 7 bases. Germline CDR1 and CDR2: SGHRS and YFSETQ. J lost 8 bases, V lost 0 bases, and 7 bases had no gene match. CDR3 length equals 14 residues. CDR3 protein: CASSLARTGDGYTF. The CDR3 region has the DNA TGCGCCAGCAGCTTGGCCCGAACAGGGGACGGCTACACCTTC.

The chain couples TRBV6-4 to TRBJ1-2; weak D call: TRBD1 (5 bases). This CDR3 has 13 amino acids. V dropped 2 bases and J dropped 3 bases, with 7 bases sitting between them. CDR1 is MRHNA and CDR2 is SNTAGT in the germline V gene. The CDR3 spells CASSDPGYYGYTF. The CDR3, as DNA: TGTGCCAGCAGTGACCCAGGGTACTATGGCTACACCTTC.